The T cell receptor beta chain under discussion was sequenced for a study of cytomegalovirus exposure and HLA in healthy donors. Researchers ran the PCR with 60 Vbeta and 13 Jbeta primers. TCRdb's copy holds only in-frame clones and misses some; the assay was immunoSEQ multiplex PCR. The data contain roughly 100,000 clones, almost 70% of them seen just once; the ten biggest clones take up under 4%. This receptor was taken from a man under 40 in good health and CMV-seronegative. Sequenced sample: PBMCs.

CDR3 protein: CSGWTGNYGNTIYF. CDR3 nucleotides: TGCAGCGGTTGGACAGGGAACTATGGAAACACCATATATTTT. The genes are TRBV29-1 and TRBJ1-3; 8 positions agree with TRBD1. This CDR3 region has 14 residues. Germline CDR1 SQVTM, CDR2 ANQGSEA. After removal of 7 bases from V and 3 bases from J, the junction contained 8 bases not matched to a gene.